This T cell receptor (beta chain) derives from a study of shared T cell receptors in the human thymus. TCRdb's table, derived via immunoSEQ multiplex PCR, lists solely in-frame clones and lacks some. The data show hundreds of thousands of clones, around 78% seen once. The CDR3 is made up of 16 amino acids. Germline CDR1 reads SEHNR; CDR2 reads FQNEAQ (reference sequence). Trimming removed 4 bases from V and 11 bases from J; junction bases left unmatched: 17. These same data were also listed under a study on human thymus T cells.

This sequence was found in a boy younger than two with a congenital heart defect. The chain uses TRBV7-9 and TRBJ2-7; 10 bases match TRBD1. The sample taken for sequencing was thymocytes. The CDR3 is CASSSTTGGEEREEYF. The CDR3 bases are TGTGCCAGCAGCTCCACGACAGGGGGCGAGGAACGGGAGGAGTACTTC.